This TCR beta chain came from a study of identical twins. Findings and caveats of the study: Sequences that were beta out-of-frame showed weaker excess twin sharing. Models underestimated TCR alpha sharing (out-of-frame) in monozygotic twins.

Everyone who gave samples was a healthy Caucasian. The CDR3 contains 15 residues. Germline CDR1 and CDR2: LNHNV and YYDKDF (reference sequence). Trimming pared 1 base from V and 0 bases from J, leaving 9 bases between. TCRdb analysed the 5' RACE reads with MiXCR anew, one entry per CDR3 protein. The profile covers 200,000 to 300,000 distinct CDR3 sequences, with about 10% appearing a single time and 10% taken by the ten largest. This clonotype was counted only a few times. Its antigen remains unidentified. The rearrangement links TRBV15 to TRBJ1-2; D possibly corresponds to TRBD1 (5 bases). Sequencing was carried out using memory T cells sorted from blood. The TCR comes from a man in his forties or fifties in good health. CDR3 loop: CATSRAGVANYGYTF. The CDR3 DNA reads as TGTGCCACCAGCAGAGCGGGGGTTGCTAACTATGGCTACACCTTC.